The source of this T cell receptor beta chain is a study of T cells in Graves' hyperthyroidism and ophthalmopathy. The TCR beta CDR3 regions underwent amplification using RNA transcripts as the source. The HTBI set primed first-round TCR CDR3 RT-PCR. TCRdb reprocessed the multiplex PCR reads via MiXCR and lists one record per CDR3 protein. The table lists approximately 600,000 distinct CDR3 sequences, roughly 14% of them singletons. Study observations and caveats: Most clonotypes that expanded in the thyroid above 0.001 also showed up in blood.

CDR1 and CDR2 (germline): DFQATT, SNEGSKA (reference sequence). This CDR3 contains 15 residues. V was clipped by 4 bases and J by 7 bases, with 23 bases between them. In this sample, this clonotype turned up many times. Its cognate antigen is unknown. Sequenced input: blood. The TCR comes from a woman between 40 and 55 years old with Graves' ophthalmopathy. The chain combines TRBV20-1 with TRBJ2-7, with D perhaps matching TRBD2 (5 bases). CDR3 in DNA: TGCAGTGCTACCCCCATGGGAGCCCAGCTGGGGGAGCAGTACTTC. This gives the protein CSATPMGAQLGEQYF.